The 9 T cell receptor beta chains in this list originate from one sample, sequenced in a study of blood T cell repertoires in COVID-19. Assay used: immunoSEQ multiplex PCR; TCRdb lists only in-frame clones, some missing. The sample has approximately 140,000 clones; about four fifths are singletons. Material for sequencing was peripheral blood. These TCRs come from a man of 80 years or more with acute or convalescent COVID-19.

This chain joins TRBV9 and TRBJ2-5, with D possibly matching TRBD1 (6 bases). Trimming removed 0 bases from V and 2 bases from J, with 8 bases in between. Per germline, CDR1 SGDLS and CDR2 YYNGEE. The CDR3 is 14 amino acids. The CDR3: CASSVGGQQETQYF. The CDR3 region has the DNA TGTGCCAGCAGCGTAGGAGGACAGCAAGAGACCCAGTACTTC.

The chain has TRBV19 and TRBJ1-4; 7 bases line up with TRBD1. Germline trimming cut 8 bases from V and 0 bases from J; bases unmatched to any gene: 3. CDR3 size: 14 residues. CDR1 LNHDA and CDR2 SQIVND come from the germline V gene (reference sequence). CDR3 protein: CASAQGATNEKLFF. The CDR3 nucleotides read TGTGCCAGTGCTCAGGGGGCAACTAATGAAAAACTGTTTTTT.

V usage is TRBV5-6 and J usage is TRBJ1-6; D uncertain. CDR1 is SGHDT, CDR2 YYEEEE, per germline. This CDR3 is 15 amino acids long. Between the trimmed V and J ends, which lost 1 base and 4 bases, there was a span of 9 bases. CDR3 sequence (DNA): TGTGCCAGCAGCTTGTCCGAGCCTTATAATTCACCCCTCCACTTT. It translates to CASSLSEPYNSPLHF.

This rearrangement joins TRBV18 to TRBJ1-1; a weak D match, TRBD1 (6 bases). This CDR3 has 13 amino acids. V lost 4 bases, J lost 1 base, and 7 bases lay in between. The germline V gene has CDR1 KGHSH and CDR2 LQKENI. CDR3: CASSQTGNTEAFF. CDR3 in DNA: TGTGCCAGCTCACAGACAGGGAACACTGAAGCTTTCTTT.

The chain combines TRBV12-3 or TRBV12-4 with TRBJ1-1, with no clear D. This CDR3 is 12 amino acids long. Trimming took off 5 bases at V and 7 bases at J, with 11 bases between the two ends. The CDR3: CASSRTLLEAFF. In DNA form, the CDR3 reads TGTGCCAGCAGTAGGACTTTACTTGAAGCTTTCTTT.

The rearrangement joins TRBV5-4 to TRBJ2-2; TRBD1 might be the D (6 bases). CDR1 SGHNT and CDR2 YYREEE come from the germline V gene (reference sequence). Deletions cut 5 bases from V and 6 bases from J, with 14 bases between. The CDR3 extends over 14 amino acids. CDR3 in amino acids: CASRELRGSGELFF. CDR3 sequence (DNA): TGTGCCAGCAGGGAATTGAGGGGGTCCGGGGAGCTGTTTTTT.

This rearrangement joins TRBV30 to TRBJ1-4; D not resolved. The V gene lost 3 bases and the J gene lost 4 bases, with 9 bases spanning the gap. In germline, CDR1 is GTSNPN, CDR2 SVGIG (reference sequence). This CDR3 has 13 residues. CDR3 sequence reads: CAWSAGRNEKLFF. CDR3 DNA: TGTGCCTGGAGCGCGGGTCGTAATGAAAAACTGTTTTTT.

This rearrangement joins TRBV10-3 to TRBJ1-1; maybe TRBD1 (5 bases). CDR1 is ENHRY, CDR2 SYGVKD, per germline. The CDR3 runs 14 residues. Trimming took off 8 bases at V and 6 bases at J, with 19 bases between the two ends. The CDR3 DNA sequence: TGTGCCATCGGGGCAGGCGGGGAGGTCTCTGAAGCTTTCTTT. It specifies CAIGAGGEVSEAFF.

The chain employs TRBV28 and TRBJ1-5; D is uncertain. V lost 7 bases and J lost 4, with 8 bases in between. The CDR3 is made up of 12 amino acids. Germline CDR1 and CDR2: MDHEN and SYDVKM. CDR3 DNA sequence: TGTGCCAGCATGGCGGGGAATCAGCCCCAGCATTTT. It is translated as CASMAGNQPQHF.